This entry is about one T cell receptor (beta chain). Antigen specificity is unknown. The entry originates in a study of response to subunit inactivated influenza vaccine. Findings and limits, study-wide: Each seasonal flu vaccination may recruit only limited new T cells, authors suggested.

TCRdb independently ran MiXCR on the RT-PCR reads; one entry per CDR3 protein. This table has 700,000 to 900,000 distinct CDR3 sequences, about 20% appearing once. The V gene end was trimmed by 7 bases and the J gene end by 4 bases; junction bases not matched to a gene: 17. The CDR3 consists of 16 residues. The germline V gene encodes CDR1 SGHRS and CDR2 YFSETQ. This chain uses TRBV5-1 with TRBJ2-7; 7 positions agree with TRBD2. The sequence came from a man aged 50 to 60 who received an inactivated influenza vaccine. The material was PBMCs from blood, obtained roughly 5 days after vaccination. CDR3 bases: TGCGCCAGCTTCCGGTTGGGTCGGGACTACGAATACGAGCAGTACTTC. Amino acid sequence: CASFRLGRDYEYEQYF.